This TCR beta chain is from a study of CXCR3-negative and CXCR3-positive naive CD8 T cells. CDR1 is DFQATT and CDR2 is SNEGSKA in the germline V gene (reference sequence). This CDR3 is built from 13 residues. As for this clonotype: Its antigen remains unknown.

Points from the study as a whole: TRB CDR3s of CXCR3-positive naive cells were more hydrophobic than those of CXCR3-negative naive cells.

The authors gated naive CD8+ T cells as CD45RO-CCR7+CD27+CD95-. The libraries of TRB cDNA were constructed through 5' RACE using UMI labels. TCRdb derives one entry per CDR3 protein from the 5' RACE reads, leaving out DNA. Listed are around 50,000 distinct CDR3 sequences; over 2% falls within the top ten. The sequenced sample was naive CXCR3- CD8+ T cells from blood. As for subset: CD45RO-CCR7+CD27+CD95- naive CD8+ T cells lacking CXCR3 (TNR3-). This TCR was recovered from a human donor in good health. Some clones in this sample may be carry-over from other donors' samples. V gene TRBV20-1 combines with J gene TRBJ1-2; TCRdb's assignment of TRBD1 cannot be checked, as there is no DNA. This CDR3 is CSASTPPYYGYTF.